The source of this T cell receptor (beta chain) is a study of blood T cells in healthy people across ages. Findings of the study overall: While age rose, TCR beta diversity per million T cells dropped in a roughly linear way. From one million sequenced T cells, diversity estimates were lower bounds.

This clonotype was seen a single time. Its antigen is unidentified. A read error is possible here, since a much larger clone lies one base away. The use of a sample-barcoded 5' primer and a J-beta primer mix characterized a second PCR of roughly 7 to 11 cycles. TCRdb re-called the 5' RACE reads through MiXCR, storing one row per CDR3 protein. The sample carries some 1.5 million distinct CDR3 sequences, 28% recorded once. CDR1 and CDR2 (germline): SQVTM, ANQGSEA. This CDR3 has 16 amino acids. Trimming pared 5 bases from V and 0 bases from J, leaving 17 bases between. Isolation recovered at least 6 million PBMCs from every sample.

The sequenced sample consisted of blood. The rearrangement uses TRBV29-1 and TRBJ2-1; TRBD2 might be the D (5 bases). This sequence originates from a woman aged 25-40 years in good health. The CDR3 loop reads CSVTEAAGSSYNEQFF. The CDR3 DNA reads as TGCAGCGTTACTGAGGCGGCGGGTAGCTCCTACAATGAGCAGTTCTTC.